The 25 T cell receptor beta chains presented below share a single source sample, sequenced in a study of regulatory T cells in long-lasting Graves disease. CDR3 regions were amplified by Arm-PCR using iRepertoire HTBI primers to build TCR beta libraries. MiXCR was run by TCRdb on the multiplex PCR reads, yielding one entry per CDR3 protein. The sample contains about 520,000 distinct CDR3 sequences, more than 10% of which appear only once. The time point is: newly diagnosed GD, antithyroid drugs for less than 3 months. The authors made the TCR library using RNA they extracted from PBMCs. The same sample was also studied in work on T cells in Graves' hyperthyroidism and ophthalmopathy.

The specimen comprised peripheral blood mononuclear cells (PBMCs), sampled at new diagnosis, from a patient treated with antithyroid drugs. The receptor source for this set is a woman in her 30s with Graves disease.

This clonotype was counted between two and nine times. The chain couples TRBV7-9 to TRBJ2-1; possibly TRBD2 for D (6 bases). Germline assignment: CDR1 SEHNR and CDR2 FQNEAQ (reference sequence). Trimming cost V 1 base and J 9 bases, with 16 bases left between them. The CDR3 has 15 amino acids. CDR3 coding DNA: TGTGCCAGCAGCTTAGTTACTGGGACGGGAGTTGAGCAGTTCTTC. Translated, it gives CASSLVTGTGVEQFF.

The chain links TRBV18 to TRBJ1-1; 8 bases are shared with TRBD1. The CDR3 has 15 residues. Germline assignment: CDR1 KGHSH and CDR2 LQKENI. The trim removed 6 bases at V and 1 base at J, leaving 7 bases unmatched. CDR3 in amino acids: CASSQQGVENTEAFF. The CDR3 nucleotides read TGTGCCAGCTCCCAACAGGGGGTGGAGAACACTGAAGCTTTCTTT.

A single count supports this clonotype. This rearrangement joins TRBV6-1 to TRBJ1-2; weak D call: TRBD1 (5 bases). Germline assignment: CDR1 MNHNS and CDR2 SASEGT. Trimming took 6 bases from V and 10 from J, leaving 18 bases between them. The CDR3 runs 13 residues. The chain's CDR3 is CASRAAGLSVYTF. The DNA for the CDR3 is TGTGCCAGCAGAGCTGCAGGGCTTAGCGTCTACACCTTC.

DNA for the CDR3: TGTGCCAGCAGTAGGTCCAGGGGGGGCAATCAGCCCCAGCATTTT. Protein sequence: CASSRSRGGNQPQHF. The chain couples TRBV12-3 or TRBV12-4 to TRBJ1-5, with 7 bases aligning to TRBD1. The junction had 6 bases not matched to a gene; V was cut back by 5 bases and J by 2 bases. The CDR3 runs to 15 residues.

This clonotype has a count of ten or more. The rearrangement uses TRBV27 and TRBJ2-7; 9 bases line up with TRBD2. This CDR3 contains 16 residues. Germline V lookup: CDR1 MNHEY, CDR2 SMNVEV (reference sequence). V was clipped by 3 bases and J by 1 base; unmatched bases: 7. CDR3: CASSLGAGGISYEQYF. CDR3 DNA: TGTGCCAGCAGTTTGGGTGCGGGGGGGATATCCTACGAGCAGTACTTC.

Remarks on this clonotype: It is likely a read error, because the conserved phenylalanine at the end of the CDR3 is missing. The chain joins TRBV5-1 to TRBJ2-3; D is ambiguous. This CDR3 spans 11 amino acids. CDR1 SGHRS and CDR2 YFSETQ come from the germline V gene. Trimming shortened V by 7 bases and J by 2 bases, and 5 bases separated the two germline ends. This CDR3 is CASRNTDTQYI. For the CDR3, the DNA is TGCGCCAGCCGGAACACAGATACGCAGTATATT.

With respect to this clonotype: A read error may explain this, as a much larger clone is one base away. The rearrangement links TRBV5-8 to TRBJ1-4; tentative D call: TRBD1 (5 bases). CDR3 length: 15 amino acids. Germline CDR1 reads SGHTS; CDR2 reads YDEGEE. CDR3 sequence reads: CASSPGARAHEKLSF. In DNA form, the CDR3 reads TGTGCCAGCAGCCCCGGGGCCAGAGCCCATGAAAAACTGTCTTTT. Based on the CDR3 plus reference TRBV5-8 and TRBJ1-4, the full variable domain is EAGVTQSPTHLIKTRGQQATLRCSPISGHTSVYWYQQALGLGLQFLLWYDEGEERNRGNFPPRFSGRQFPNYSSELNVNALELEDSALYLCASSPGARAHEKLSFGSGTQLSVL.

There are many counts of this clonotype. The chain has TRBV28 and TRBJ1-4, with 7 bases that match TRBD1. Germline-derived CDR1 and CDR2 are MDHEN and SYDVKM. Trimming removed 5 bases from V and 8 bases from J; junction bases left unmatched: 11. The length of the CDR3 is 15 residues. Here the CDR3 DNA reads TGTGCCAGCAGTCTCGCCGGGACAGAGTCCGAAAAACTGTTTTTT. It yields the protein CASSLAGTESEKLFF.

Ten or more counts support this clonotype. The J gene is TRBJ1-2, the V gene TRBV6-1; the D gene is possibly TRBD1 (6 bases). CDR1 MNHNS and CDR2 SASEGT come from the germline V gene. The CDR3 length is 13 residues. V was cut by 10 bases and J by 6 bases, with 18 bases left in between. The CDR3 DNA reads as TGTGCCACCCTTCGGACAGAAATGAATGGCTACACCTTC. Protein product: CATLRTEMNGYTF.

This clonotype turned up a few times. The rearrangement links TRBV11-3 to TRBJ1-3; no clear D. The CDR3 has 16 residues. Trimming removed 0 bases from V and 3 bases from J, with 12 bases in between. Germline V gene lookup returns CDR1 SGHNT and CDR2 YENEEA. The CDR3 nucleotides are TGTGCCAGCAGCTTAGATCCCAGATACCTTGGAAACACCATATATTTT. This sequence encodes CASSLDPRYLGNTIYF.

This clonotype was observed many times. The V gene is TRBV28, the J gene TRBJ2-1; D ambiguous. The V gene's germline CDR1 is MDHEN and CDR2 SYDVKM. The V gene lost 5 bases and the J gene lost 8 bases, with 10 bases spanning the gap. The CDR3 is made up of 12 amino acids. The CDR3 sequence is CASSLRLYEQFF. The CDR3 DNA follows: TGTGCCAGCAGTCTCCGACTGTATGAGCAGTTCTTC.

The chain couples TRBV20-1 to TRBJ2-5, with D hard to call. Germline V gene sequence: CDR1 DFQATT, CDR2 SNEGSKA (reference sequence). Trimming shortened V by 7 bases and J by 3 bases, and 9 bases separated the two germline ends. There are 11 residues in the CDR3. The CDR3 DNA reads TGCAGTGTTCCGAGCAAAGAGACCCAGTACTTC. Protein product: CSVPSKETQYF.

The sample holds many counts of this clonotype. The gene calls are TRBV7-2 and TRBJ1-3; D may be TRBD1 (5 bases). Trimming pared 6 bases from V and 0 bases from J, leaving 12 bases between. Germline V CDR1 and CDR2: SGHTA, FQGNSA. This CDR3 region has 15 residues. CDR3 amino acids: CASRIDSNSGNTIYF. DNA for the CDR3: TGTGCCAGCAGAATCGACAGTAACTCTGGAAACACCATATATTTT.

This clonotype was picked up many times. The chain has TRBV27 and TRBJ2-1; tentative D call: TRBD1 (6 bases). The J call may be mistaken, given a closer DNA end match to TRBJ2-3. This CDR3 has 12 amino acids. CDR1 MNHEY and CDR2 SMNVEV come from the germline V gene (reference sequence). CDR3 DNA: TGTGCCAGCAGTTCCAGGGGTAATACGCAGTATTTT. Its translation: CASSSRGNTQYF.

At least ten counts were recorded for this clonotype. CDR3 bases: TGTGCCAGCAGGTCTACCTTGATCACTGAAGCTTTCTTT. Its protein is CASRSTLITEAFF. The J gene is TRBJ1-1, the V gene TRBV7-2, with D unclear. Trimming shortened V by 6 bases and J by 4 bases, and 12 bases separated the two germline ends. The CDR3 consists of 13 residues. CDR1 is SGHTA and CDR2 is FQGNSA in the germline V gene.

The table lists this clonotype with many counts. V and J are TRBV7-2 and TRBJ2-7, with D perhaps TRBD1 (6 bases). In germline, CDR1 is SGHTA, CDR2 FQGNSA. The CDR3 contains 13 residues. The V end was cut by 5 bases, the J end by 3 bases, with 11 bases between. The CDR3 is CASSRTTGYEQYF. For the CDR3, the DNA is TGTGCCAGCAGCCGAACGACAGGCTACGAGCAGTACTTC.

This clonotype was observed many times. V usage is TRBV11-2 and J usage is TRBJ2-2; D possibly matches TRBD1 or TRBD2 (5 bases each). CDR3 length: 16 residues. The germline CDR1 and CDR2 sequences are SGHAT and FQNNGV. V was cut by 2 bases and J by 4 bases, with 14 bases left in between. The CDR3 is CASSLLGIGGTGELFF. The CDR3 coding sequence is TGTGCCAGCAGCTTACTGGGAATTGGGGGCACCGGGGAGCTGTTTTTT. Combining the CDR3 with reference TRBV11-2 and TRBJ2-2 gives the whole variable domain EAGVAQSPRYKIIEKRQSVAFWCNPISGHATLYWYQQILGQGPKLLIQFQNNGVVDDSQLPKDRFSAERLKGVDSTLKIQPAKLEDSAVYLCASSLLGIGGTGELFFGEGSRLTVL.

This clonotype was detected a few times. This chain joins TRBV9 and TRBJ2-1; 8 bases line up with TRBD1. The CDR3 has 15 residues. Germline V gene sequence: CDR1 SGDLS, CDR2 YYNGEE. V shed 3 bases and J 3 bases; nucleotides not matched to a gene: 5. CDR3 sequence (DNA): TGTGCCAGCAGCGCCGGACAGGGAATCTACAATGAGCAGTTCTTC. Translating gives CASSAGQGIYNEQFF.

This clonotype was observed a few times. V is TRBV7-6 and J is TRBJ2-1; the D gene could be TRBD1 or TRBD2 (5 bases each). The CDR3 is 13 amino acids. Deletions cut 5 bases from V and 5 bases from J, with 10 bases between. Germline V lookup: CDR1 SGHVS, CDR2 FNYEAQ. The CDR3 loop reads CASSDGDHNEQFF. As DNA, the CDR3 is TGTGCCAGCAGCGACGGGGACCACAATGAGCAGTTCTTC.

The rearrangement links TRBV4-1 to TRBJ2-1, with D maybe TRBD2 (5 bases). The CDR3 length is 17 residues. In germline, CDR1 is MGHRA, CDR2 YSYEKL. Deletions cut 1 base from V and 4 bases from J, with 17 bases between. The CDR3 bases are TGCGCCAGCAGCCAAGTAACGATCGGGCCGGGGTACAATGAGCAGTTCTTC. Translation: CASSQVTIGPGYNEQFF.

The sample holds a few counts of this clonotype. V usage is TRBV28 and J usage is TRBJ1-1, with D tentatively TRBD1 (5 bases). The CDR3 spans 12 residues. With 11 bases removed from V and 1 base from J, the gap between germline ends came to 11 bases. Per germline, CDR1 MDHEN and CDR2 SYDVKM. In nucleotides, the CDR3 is TGTGCCCACACAGGCCCGAACACTGAAGCTTTCTTT. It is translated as CAHTGPNTEAFF.

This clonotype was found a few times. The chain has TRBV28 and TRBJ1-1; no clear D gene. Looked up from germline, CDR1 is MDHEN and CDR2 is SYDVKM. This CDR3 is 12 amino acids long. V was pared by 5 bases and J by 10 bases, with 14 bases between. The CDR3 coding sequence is TGTGCCAGCAGTCTGAACACGGCCCGAGCTTTCTTT. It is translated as CASSLNTARAFF.

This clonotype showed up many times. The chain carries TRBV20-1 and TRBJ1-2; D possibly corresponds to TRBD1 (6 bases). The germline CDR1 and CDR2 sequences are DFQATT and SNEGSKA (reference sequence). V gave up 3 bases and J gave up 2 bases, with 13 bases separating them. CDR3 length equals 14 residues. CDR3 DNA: TGCAGTGCTAGGGCGGGACACAGAAACTATGGCTACACCTTC. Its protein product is CSARAGHRNYGYTF.

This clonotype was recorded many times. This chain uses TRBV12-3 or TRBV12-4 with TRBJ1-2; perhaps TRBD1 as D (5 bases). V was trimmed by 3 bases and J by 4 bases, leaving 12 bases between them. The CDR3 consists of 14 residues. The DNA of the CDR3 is TGTGCCAGCAGTTTTAAAAGGGGACTCTATGGCTACACCTTC. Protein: CASSFKRGLYGYTF.

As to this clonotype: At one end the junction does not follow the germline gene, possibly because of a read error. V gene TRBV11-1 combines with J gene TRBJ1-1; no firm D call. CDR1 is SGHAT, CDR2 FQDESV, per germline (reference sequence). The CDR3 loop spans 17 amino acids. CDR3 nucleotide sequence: TGTGTCAGCAGCTTATTCCCCGCCTTGACCGGGCCCACTGAAGCTTTCTTT. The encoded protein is CVSSLFPALTGPTEAFF.